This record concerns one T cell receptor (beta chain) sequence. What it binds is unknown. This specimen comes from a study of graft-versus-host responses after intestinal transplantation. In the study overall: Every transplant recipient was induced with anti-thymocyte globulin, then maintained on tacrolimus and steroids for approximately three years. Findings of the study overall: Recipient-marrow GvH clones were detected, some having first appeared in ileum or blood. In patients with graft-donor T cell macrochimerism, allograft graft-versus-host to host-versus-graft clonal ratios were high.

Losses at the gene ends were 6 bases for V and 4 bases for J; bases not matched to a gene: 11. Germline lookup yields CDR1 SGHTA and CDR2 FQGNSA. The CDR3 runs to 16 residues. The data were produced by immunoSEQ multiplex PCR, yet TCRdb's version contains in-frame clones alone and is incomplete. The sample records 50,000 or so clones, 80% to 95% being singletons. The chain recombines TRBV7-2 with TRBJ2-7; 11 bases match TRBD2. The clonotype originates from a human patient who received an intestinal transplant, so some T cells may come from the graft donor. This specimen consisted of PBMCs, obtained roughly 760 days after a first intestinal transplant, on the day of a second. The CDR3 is CASSRTSGTSGYEQYF. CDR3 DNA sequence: TGTGCCAGCAGTAGAACCTCCGGGACTAGCGGATACGAGCAGTACTTC. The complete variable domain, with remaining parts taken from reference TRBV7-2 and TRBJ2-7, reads GAGVSQSPSNKVTEKGKDVELRCDPISGHTALYWYRQSLGQGLEFLIYFQGNSAPDKSGLPSDRFSAERTGGSVSTLTIQRTQQEDSAVYLCASSRTSGTSGYEQYFGPGTRLTVT.